The rows below give T cell receptor beta chains drawn from one sample of a study of OX40 agonist ivuxolimab in advanced cancers. Using immunoSEQ multiplex PCR, the repertoire was profiled, and TCRdb retains in-frame clones only, with some absent. The data contain roughly 63,000 clones, 89% of them singletons. This specimen consisted of CD4+ or CD8+ T cells sorted from blood, obtained in a trial of the OX40 agonist ivuxolimab. These receptors were taken from an adult with an advanced solid tumor such as melanoma, head and neck, liver or kidney cancer. Each CDR3 is given with its conserved first and last residue. A D gene is named only where the DNA matches it firmly. Size tells how often a clone was seen (once, few, many) or the class of an expanded clone, and some rows leave it out.

J,V,size,D,CDR3,DNA
TRBJ2-2,TRBV4-1,few,TRBD2,CASSQELADINTGELFF,TGCGCCAGCAGCCAAGAACTAGCGGACATTAACACCGGGGAGCTGTTTTTT
TRBJ1-5,TRBV28,.,TRBD1,CASRPRDTGGNQPQHF,TGTGCCAGCAGACCTCGAGACACAGGGGGCAATCAGCCCCAGCATTTT
TRBJ1-1,TRBV10-1,.,.,CASSESPGENTEAFF,TGCGCCAGCAGTGAGTCGCCGGGGGAGAACACTGAAGCTTTCTTT
TRBJ2-7,TRBV6-6,.,.,CASSYSGGGGLYEQYF,TGTGCCAGCAGTTACTCCGGGGGCGGCGGACTATACGAGCAGTACTTC
TRBJ2-1,TRBV4-2,.,.,CASSQVARAYNEQFF,TGTGCCAGCAGCCAAGTTGCGAGGGCCTACAATGAGCAGTTCTTC
TRBJ1-5,TRBV28,.,TRBD1,CASSLFGQGADNQPQHF,TGTGCCAGCAGTTTATTTGGTCAGGGGGCGGACAATCAGCCCCAGCATTTT
TRBJ2-3,TRBV27,.,TRBD2,CASSDLAGGSGTDTQYF,TGTGCCAGCAGTGATCTAGCGGGGGGCTCGGGCACAGATACGCAGTATTTT
TRBJ2-7,TRBV4-1,.,.,CASSQPKSGGSNEQYF,TGCGCCAGCAGCCAGCCGAAGAGTGGTGGTTCCAACGAGCAGTACTTC
TRBJ2-7,TRBV6-1,.,.,CASSEGRPVRDEQYF,TGTGCCAGCAGTGAAGGACGGCCGGTGAGGGACGAGCAGTACTTC
TRBJ2-2,TRBV5-8,.,.,CASSLGGVVTGELFF,TGTGCCAGCAGCTTAGGAGGGGTTGTCACCGGGGAGCTGTTTTTT
TRBJ2-7,TRBV5-5,.,TRBD1,CASSSGGQGYEQYF,TGTGCCAGCAGCTCCGGTGGACAGGGCTACGAGCAGTACTTC
TRBJ2-7,TRBV6-1,.,TRBD1,CASSDRQGASYEQYF,TGTGCCAGCAGTGATCGCCAGGGGGCCTCCTACGAGCAGTACTTC
TRBJ2-5,TRBV14,.,TRBD2,CASSRLAGGIETQYF,TGTGCCAGCAGCCGACTAGCGGGAGGCATAGAGACCCAGTACTTC
TRBJ2-5,TRBV28,.,TRBD2,CASSLGSGSEEAQYF,TGTGCCAGCAGTTTAGGGAGCGGGAGTGAGGAGGCCCAGTACTTC
TRBJ2-3,TRBV4-1,.,TRBD2,CASSQVGLADDTDTQYF,TGCGCCAGCAGCCAAGTAGGACTAGCGGATGACACAGATACGCAGTATTTT
TRBJ1-1,TRBV7-8,.,.,CASSRQSKNTEAFF,TGTGCCAGCAGTAGACAGTCCAAGAACACTGAAGCTTTCTTT
TRBJ2-1,TRBV7-7,.,TRBD2,CASSPLGLAGGPINEQFF,TGTGCCAGCAGCCCACTTGGTTTGGCGGGAGGGCCGATCAATGAGCAGTTCTTC
TRBJ2-7,TRBV19,.,TRBD1,CASSWGTGAYEQYF,TGTGCCAGTTCTTGGGGGACAGGTGCCTACGAGCAGTACTTC
TRBJ2-7,TRBV19,.,.,CASTPGTASNEQYF,TGTGCCAGTACCCCTGGGACCGCTTCGAACGAGCAGTACTTC
TRBJ1-2,TRBV9,.,.,CASSVVNNYGYTF,TGTGCCAGCAGCGTAGTCAATAACTATGGCTACACCTTC
TRBJ2-4,TRBV19,.,.,CASSIGSLGSLAKNIQYF,TGTGCCAGTAGTATAGGGTCTCTGGGCAGCTTAGCCAAAAACATTCAGTACTTC
TRBJ1-5,TRBV30,.,.,CAWSAGTERIDSQPQHF,TGTGCCTGGAGTGCAGGGACCGAAAGAATTGACAGTCAGCCCCAGCATTTT
TRBJ1-1,TRBV5-5,.,.,CASSLGGGTEAFF,TGTGCCAGCAGCTTGGGCGGAGGCACTGAAGCTTTCTTT
TRBJ1-3,TRBV30,.,.,CAWSVGVRISGNTIYF,TGTGCCTGGAGTGTCGGGGTCCGAATCTCTGGAAACACCATATATTTT
TRBJ1-1,TRBV28,.,.,CASSSDLMNTEAFF,TGTGCCAGCAGTTCCGACCTGATGAACACTGAAGCTTTCTTT
TRBJ2-1,TRBV28,.,TRBD2,CASSLTPGLVDSLPNEQFF,TGTGCCAGCAGTTTGACCCCGGGACTAGTTGATTCATTGCCCAATGAGCAGTTCTTC
TRBJ2-7,TRBV5-1,.,TRBD1,CASSPGQFYEQYF,TGCGCCAGCAGCCCGGGACAGTTCTACGAGCAGTACTTC
TRBJ2-1,TRBV9,.,TRBD1,CASSPRQGARNEQFF,TGTGCCAGCAGCCCCCGACAGGGGGCCAGAAATGAGCAGTTCTTC
TRBJ2-7,TRBV6-5,.,.,CASSYGGFSYEQYF,TGTGCCAGCAGTTACGGGGGGTTCTCCTACGAGCAGTACTTC
TRBJ2-2,TRBV7-6,.,.,CASSLEVGRTGELFF,TGTGCCAGCAGCTTAGAAGTAGGGCGCACCGGGGAGCTGTTTTTT
TRBJ2-7,TRBV6-5,.,.,CASPTVAACFHEQYF,TGTGCCAGCCCAACGGTTGCAGCGTGTTTTCACGAGCAGTACTTC
TRBJ2-7,TRBV6-6,.,.,CASRDGLTYEQYF,TGTGCCAGCAGAGACGGACTGACCTACGAGCAGTACTTC
TRBJ2-1,TRBV7-3,.,.,CASSLQGSYNEQFF,TGTGCCAGCAGCTTACAGGGGTCCTACAATGAGCAGTTCTTC
TRBJ2-1,TRBV5-5,.,.,CASSFGTGNEQFF,TGTGCCAGCAGCTTTGGGACGGGGAATGAGCAGTTCTTC
TRBJ2-1,TRBV6-5,.,.,CAVGTYNEQFF,TGTGCCGTGGGGACCTACAATGAGCAGTTCTTC
TRBJ2-7,TRBV9,.,.,CASSVGAGSGNEQYF,TGTGCCAGCAGCGTAGGGGCGGGATCCGGGAACGAGCAGTACTTC
TRBJ1-3,TRBV7-3,.,.,CASSYMGGSGNTIYF,TGTGCCAGCAGCTACATGGGGGGCTCTGGAAACACCATATATTTT
TRBJ1-1,TRBV7-9,.,TRBD1,CASSSMVGTGEAFF,TGTGCCAGCAGCTCCATGGTGGGGACAGGTGAAGCTTTCTTT
TRBJ2-1,TRBV7-6,.,.,CASSKAHYNEQFF,TGTGCCAGCAGCAAGGCGCACTACAATGAGCAGTTCTTC
TRBJ2-7,TRBV14,.,.,CASSQATFGEQYF,TGTGCCAGCAGCCAAGCGACATTCGGCGAGCAGTACTTC
TRBJ2-2,TRBV27,.,.,CASSFWLGGGVGGELFF,TGTGCCAGCAGTTTCTGGTTAGGAGGGGGCGTCGGCGGGGAGCTGTTTTTT
TRBJ2-1,TRBV6-4,few,.,CASSGGGAGNEQFF,TGTGCCAGCAGTGGAGGGGGGGCTGGCAATGAGCAGTTCTTC
TRBJ2-5,TRBV6-5,.,TRBD1,CASSYRDRGFGETQYF,TGTGCCAGCAGTTACCGAGACAGGGGGTTCGGGGAGACCCAGTACTTC
TRBJ2-4,TRBV7-9,.,.,CASSISDGEDIQYF,TGTGCCAGCAGCATATCAGATGGAGAGGACATTCAGTACTTC
TRBJ2-2,TRBV27,.,TRBD2,CASSLILAGNTGELFF,TGTGCCAGCAGTTTAATACTAGCGGGTAACACCGGGGAGCTGTTTTTT
TRBJ1-2,TRBV6-5,few,.,CASIADRYYGYTF,TGTGCCAGCATCGCGGACCGGTACTATGGCTACACCTTC
TRBJ1-1,TRBV29-1,.,.,CSATRARMYTEAFF,TGCAGCGCCACCCGGGCCAGAATGTACACTGAAGCTTTCTTT
TRBJ1-2,TRBV5-1,once,TRBD1,CASSVTGGDGYTF,TGCGCCAGCAGCGTGACAGGGGGAGATGGCTACACCTTC
TRBJ1-1,TRBV5-1,once,.,CASSAGRINTEAFF,TGCGCCAGCAGCGCCGGGCGAATAAACACTGAAGCTTTCTTT
TRBJ2-7,TRBV28,.,.,CASSSRVDGWSEQYF,TGTGCCAGCAGCTCCCGTGTCGACGGGTGGAGCGAGCAGTACTTC
TRBJ2-1,TRBV7-9,.,.,CASSLGPGSSYNEQFF,TGTGCCAGCAGCTTAGGGCCAGGGAGCTCCTACAATGAGCAGTTCTTC
TRBJ2-7,TRBV14,.,.,CASSHRGARYEQYF,TGTGCCAGCAGCCACCGGGGGGCTAGGTACGAGCAGTACTTC
TRBJ1-2,TRBV14,few,.,CASSQVAGMNYGYTF,TGTGCCAGCAGCCAAGTTGCAGGGATGAACTATGGCTACACCTTC
TRBJ2-2,TRBV5-6,.,TRBD2,CASSLSRLANTWAGELFF,TGTGCCAGCAGCTTATCAAGACTAGCGAACACTTGGGCCGGGGAGCTGTTTTTT
TRBJ2-3,TRBV5-1,.,.,CASSQSKQGFGDTQYF,TGCGCCAGCAGCCAATCAAAACAGGGTTTTGGAGATACGCAGTATTTT